This T cell receptor beta chain was observed in a study of chemoradiotherapy in HPV16-positive cancers. To note about this clone: Its antigen is not known.

Study-level results: The functional HPV-specific definition rests on just a couple of HPV16-positive patients.

Germline assignment: CDR1 SEHNR and CDR2 FQNEAQ (reference sequence). V was cut by 1 base and J by 8 bases, with 12 bases left in between. The CDR3 runs to 14 residues. TCRdb's table, derived via immunoSEQ multiplex PCR, lists solely in-frame clones and lacks some. The table lists more than 13,000 clones, 88% of them singletons. This clonotype originated in a human donor with HPV-associated anogenital cancer. The V and J genes are TRBV7-9 and TRBJ2-1, with a weak D call TRBD1 (6 bases). The specimen was blood, collected from a patient who underwent chemoradiotherapy. CDR3 loop: CASSLGYGGDEQFF. In nucleotides, the CDR3 is TGTGCCAGCAGCTTAGGGTATGGGGGCGATGAGCAGTTCTTC.